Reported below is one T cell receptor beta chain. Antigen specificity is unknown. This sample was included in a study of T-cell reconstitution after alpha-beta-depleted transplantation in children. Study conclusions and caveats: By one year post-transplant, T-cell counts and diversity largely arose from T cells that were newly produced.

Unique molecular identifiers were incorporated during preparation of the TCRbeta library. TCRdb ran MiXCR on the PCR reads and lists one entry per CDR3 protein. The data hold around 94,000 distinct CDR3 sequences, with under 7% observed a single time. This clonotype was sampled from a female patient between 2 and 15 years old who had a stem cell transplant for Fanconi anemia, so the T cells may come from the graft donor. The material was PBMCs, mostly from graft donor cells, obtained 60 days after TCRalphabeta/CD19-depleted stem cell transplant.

CDR3 sequence reads: CASSPITGTGGNEQFF. CDR3 in DNA: TGTGCCAGCAGTCCTATCACCGGGACAGGTGGCAATGAGCAGTTCTTC. The V call is TRBV27, the J call TRBJ2-1; TRBD1 matches at 8 bases. Trimming cost V 5 bases and J 6 bases; bases outside gene matches: 12. The germline CDR1 and CDR2 sequences are MNHEY and SMNVEV (reference sequence). The CDR3 is 16 residues long.